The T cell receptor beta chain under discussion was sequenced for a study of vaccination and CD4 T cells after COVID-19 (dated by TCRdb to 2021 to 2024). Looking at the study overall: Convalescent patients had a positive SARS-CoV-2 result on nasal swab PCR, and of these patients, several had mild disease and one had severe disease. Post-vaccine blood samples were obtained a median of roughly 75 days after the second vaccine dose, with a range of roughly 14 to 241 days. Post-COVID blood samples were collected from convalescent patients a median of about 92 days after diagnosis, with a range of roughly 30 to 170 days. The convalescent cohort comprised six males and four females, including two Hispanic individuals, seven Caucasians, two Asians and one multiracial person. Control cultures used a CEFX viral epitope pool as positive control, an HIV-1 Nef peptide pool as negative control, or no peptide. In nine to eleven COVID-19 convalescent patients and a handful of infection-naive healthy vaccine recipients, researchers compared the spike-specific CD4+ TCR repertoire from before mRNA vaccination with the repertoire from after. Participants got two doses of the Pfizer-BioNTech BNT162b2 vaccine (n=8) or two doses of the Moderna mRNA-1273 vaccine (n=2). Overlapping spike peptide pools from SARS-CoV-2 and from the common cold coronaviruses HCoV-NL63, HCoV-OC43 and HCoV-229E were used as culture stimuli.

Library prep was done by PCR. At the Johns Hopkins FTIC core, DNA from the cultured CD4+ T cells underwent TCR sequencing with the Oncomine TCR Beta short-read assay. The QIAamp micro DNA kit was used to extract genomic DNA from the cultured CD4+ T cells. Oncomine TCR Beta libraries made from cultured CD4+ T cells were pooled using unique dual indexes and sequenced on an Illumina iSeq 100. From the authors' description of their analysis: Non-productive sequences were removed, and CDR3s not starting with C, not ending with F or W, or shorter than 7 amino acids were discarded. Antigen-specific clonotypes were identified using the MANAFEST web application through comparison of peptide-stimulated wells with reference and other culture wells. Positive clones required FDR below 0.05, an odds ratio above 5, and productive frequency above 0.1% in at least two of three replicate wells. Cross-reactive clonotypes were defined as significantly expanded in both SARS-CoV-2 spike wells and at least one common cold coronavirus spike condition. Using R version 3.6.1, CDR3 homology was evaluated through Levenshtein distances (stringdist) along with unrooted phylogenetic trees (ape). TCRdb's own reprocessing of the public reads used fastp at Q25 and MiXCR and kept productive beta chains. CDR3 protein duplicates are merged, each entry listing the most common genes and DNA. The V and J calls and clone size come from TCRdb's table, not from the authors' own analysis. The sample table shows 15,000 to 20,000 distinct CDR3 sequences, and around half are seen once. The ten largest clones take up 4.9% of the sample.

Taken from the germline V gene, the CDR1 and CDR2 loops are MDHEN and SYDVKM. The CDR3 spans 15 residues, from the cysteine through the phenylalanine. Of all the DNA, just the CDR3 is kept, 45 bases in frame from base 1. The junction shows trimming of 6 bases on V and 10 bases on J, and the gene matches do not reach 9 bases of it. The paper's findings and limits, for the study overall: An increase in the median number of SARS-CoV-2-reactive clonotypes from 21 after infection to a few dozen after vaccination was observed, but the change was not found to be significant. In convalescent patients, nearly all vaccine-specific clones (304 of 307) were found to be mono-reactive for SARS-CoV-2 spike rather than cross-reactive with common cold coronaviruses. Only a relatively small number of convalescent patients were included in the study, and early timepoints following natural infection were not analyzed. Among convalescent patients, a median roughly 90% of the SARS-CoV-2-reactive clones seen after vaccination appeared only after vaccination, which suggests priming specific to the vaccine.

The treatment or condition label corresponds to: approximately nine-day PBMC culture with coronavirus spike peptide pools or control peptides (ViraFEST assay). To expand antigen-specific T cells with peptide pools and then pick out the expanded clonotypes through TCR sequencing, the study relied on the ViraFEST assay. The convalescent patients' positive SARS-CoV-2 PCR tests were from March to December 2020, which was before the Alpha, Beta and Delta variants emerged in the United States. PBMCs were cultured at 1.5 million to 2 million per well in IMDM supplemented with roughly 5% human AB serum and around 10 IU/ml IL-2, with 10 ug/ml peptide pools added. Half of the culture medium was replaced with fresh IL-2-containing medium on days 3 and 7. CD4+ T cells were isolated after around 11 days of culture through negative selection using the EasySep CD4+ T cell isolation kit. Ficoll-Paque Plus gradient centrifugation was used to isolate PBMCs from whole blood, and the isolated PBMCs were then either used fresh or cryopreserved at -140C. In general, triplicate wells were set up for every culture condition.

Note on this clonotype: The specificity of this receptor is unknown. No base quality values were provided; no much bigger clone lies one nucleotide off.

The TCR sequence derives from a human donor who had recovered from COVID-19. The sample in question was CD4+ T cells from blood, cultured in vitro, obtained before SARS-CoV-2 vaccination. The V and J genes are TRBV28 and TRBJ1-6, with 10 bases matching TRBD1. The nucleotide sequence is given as TGTGCCAGCAGAGGACAGGGGGTAGATGGGTCACCCCTCCACTTT. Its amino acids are CASRGQGVDGSPLHF.